This T cell receptor (beta chain) comes out of a study of T cells in Graves' hyperthyroidism and ophthalmopathy. Amplification yielded TCR beta CDR3 regions, with RNA transcripts as the source. First-round RT-PCR with HTBI primers amplified the TCR CDR3 region. TCRdb analysed the multiplex PCR reads with MiXCR anew, one entry per CDR3 protein. The sample shows 460,000 or so distinct CDR3 sequences, around 15% of them seen only once. Trimming removed 4 bases from V and 0 bases from J, with 12 bases in between. Germline V lookup: CDR1 SQVTM, CDR2 ANQGSEA. CDR3 length equals 14 residues. This clonotype was sampled from a woman aged 18 to 35 with Graves' hyperthyroidism. Sequenced sample: blood. The chain is built from TRBV29-1 and TRBJ1-2; the D is unclear. In DNA, the CDR3 is TGCAGCGTTGTGAGCTCCAAGACTAACTATGGCTACACCTTC. Translating gives CSVVSSKTNYGYTF. Filled out from reference TRBV29-1 and TRBJ1-2, the complete variable domain reads SAVISQKPSRDICQRGTSLTIQCQVDSQVTMMFWYRQQPGQSLTLIATANQGSEATYESGFVIDKFPISRPNLTFSTLTVSNMSPEDSSIYLCSVVSSKTNYGYTFGSGTRLTVV.